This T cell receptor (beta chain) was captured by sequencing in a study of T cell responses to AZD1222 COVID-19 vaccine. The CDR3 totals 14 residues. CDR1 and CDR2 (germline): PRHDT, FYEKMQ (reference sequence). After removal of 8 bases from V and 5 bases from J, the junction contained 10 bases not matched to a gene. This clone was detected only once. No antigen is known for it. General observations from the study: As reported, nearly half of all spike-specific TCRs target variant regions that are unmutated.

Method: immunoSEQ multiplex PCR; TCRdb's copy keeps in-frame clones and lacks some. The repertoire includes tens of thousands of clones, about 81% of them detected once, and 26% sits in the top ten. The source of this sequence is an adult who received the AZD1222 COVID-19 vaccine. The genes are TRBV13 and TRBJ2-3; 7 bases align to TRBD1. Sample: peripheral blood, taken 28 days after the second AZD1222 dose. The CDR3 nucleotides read TGTGCCAGCCGCCCGGGACAGTTCGGAGATACGCAGTATTTT. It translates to CASRPGQFGDTQYF.